These 18 T cell receptor beta chains originate from one sample sequenced in a study of shared clonotypes between healthy human individuals (dated by TCRdb to about 2020). The library was made by the immunoSEQ multiplex PCR assay. The immuneACCESS repertoire file appears here via TCRdb, limited to in-frame rearrangements. These files lack a portion of the clones; in checked studies, under half of the deficit traces to unresolved V genes, and the cause of the others is not known. The sample profile shows more than 1 million clones; around three quarters of them were found once. Of the sample, approximately 0.56% falls within the top ten clones. The sequenced material came from memory CD4+ T cells from PBMCs. The meaning of the sample's cell subset or site label: CD45RA-negative fraction. The source of these receptors is a young man in good health. Some clones in this sample may be carry-over from other donors' samples.

The chain is built from TRBV7-2 and TRBJ1-1; 7 positions agree with TRBD1. This CDR3 contains 16 residues. Germline assignment: CDR1 SGHTA and CDR2 FQGNSA. The V gene end was trimmed by 4 bases and the J gene end by 3 bases; junction bases not matched to a gene: 11. The CDR3 loop reads CASSSRGSGWDTEAFF. The CDR3 nucleotides are TGTGCCAGCAGCTCCAGGGGGTCGGGTTGGGACACTGAAGCTTTCTTT. The full variable domain, its missing parts supplied by reference TRBV7-2 and TRBJ1-1, is GAGVSQSPSNKVTEKGKDVELRCDPISGHTALYWYRQSLGQGLEFLIYFQGNSAPDKSGLPSDRFSAERTGGSVSTLTIQRTQQEDSAVYLCASSSRGSGWDTEAFFGQGTRLTVV.

For this clone: This specimen includes other DNA sequences encoding the same CDR3. The chain links TRBV18 to TRBJ1-2, with D possibly TRBD1 on 5 matching bases. CDR1 is KGHSH and CDR2 is LQKENI in the germline V gene. The V end lost 3 bases, the J end lost 0 bases, and 8 bases lay between the germline ends. The CDR3 is 14 amino acids. The CDR3 here is CASSPQGSNYGYTF. CDR3 sequence (DNA): TGTGCCAGCTCACCTCAGGGATCTAACTATGGCTACACCTTC.

The V and J genes are TRBV7-9 and TRBJ2-7; D is undetermined. V was shortened by 1 base and J by 6 bases, with 7 bases between the two germline ends. The CDR3 extends over 12 amino acids. Germline V CDR1 and CDR2: SEHNR, FQNEAQ (reference sequence). CDR3 sequence: CASSLVSREQYF. The CDR3 DNA reads as TGTGCCAGCAGCTTAGTGTCCCGCGAGCAGTACTTC. The complete variable domain, with remaining parts taken from reference TRBV7-9 and TRBJ2-7, reads DTGVSQNPRHKITKRGQNVTFRCDPISEHNRLYWYRQTLGQGPEFLTYFQNEAQLEKSRLLSDRFSAERPKGSFSTLEIQRTEQGDSAMYLCASSLVSREQYFGPGTRLTVT.

V and J are TRBV2 and TRBJ1-2; 7 nucleotides line up with TRBD1. CDR3 length: 14 amino acids. In germline, CDR1 is SNHLY, CDR2 FYNNEI. The V gene end was trimmed by 5 bases and the J gene end by 5 bases; junction bases not matched to a gene: 8. CDR3 sequence: CASSPAGGGYGYTF. The CDR3 DNA is TGTGCCAGCAGTCCTGCAGGGGGGGGATATGGCTACACCTTC.

The rearrangement links TRBV28 to TRBJ1-3, with a possible D match to TRBD1 (5 bases). CDR1 and CDR2 from the germline V gene are MDHEN and SYDVKM. Between the trimmed V and J ends, which lost 8 bases and 3 bases, there was a span of 8 bases. The CDR3 is 12 residues long. This chain's CDR3 is CASQRGGNTIYF. The CDR3 DNA reads as TGTGCCAGCCAGAGGGGTGGAAACACCATATATTTT.

The DNA for the CDR3 is TGTGCCAGCAGTGCAGGATCCGGGGAGCTGTTTTTT. Residues: CASSAGSGELFF. J is TRBJ2-2 and V is TRBV2; the D is unclear. This CDR3 is 12 amino acids long. Germline-derived CDR1 and CDR2 are SNHLY and FYNNEI. Trimming removed 4 bases from V and 6 bases from J, with 6 bases in between.

The chain carries TRBV19 and TRBJ1-1, with a weak D call TRBD1 (6 bases). Germline CDR1 is LNHDA and CDR2 is SQIVND (reference sequence). The CDR3 spans 14 residues. Deletions cut 7 bases from V and 10 bases from J, with 22 bases between. The CDR3 loop is CASILPGAIGGAFF. CDR3 bases: TGTGCCAGTATCCTGCCCGGGGCCATAGGGGGAGCTTTCTTT.

The chain uses TRBV18 and TRBJ2-3, with D tentatively TRBD2 (5 bases). The CDR3 has 15 amino acids. The germline gives CDR1 KGHSH, CDR2 LQKENI. Deletions cut 2 bases from V and 0 bases from J, with 9 bases between. CDR3 in DNA: TGTGCCAGCTCACCATGGAGAGGGAGCACAGATACGCAGTATTTT. It codes for CASSPWRGSTDTQYF.

This clone was detected only once. This chain links TRBV7-9 with TRBJ2-1; 7 bases fit TRBD1. The trim removed 2 bases at V and 1 base at J, leaving 11 bases unmatched. This CDR3 has 18 amino acids. Germline lookup yields CDR1 SEHNR and CDR2 FQNEAQ (reference sequence). The CDR3, as DNA: TGTGCCAGCAGCTTAAGTCCCGCCAGGGGGATGTCCTACAATGAGCAGTTCTTC. It encodes CASSLSPARGMSYNEQFF.

The J gene is TRBJ1-1, the V gene TRBV5-1; 7 bases line up with TRBD1. The J segment lost 4 bases and the V segment lost 5 bases, leaving 8 bases of the junction unmatched. The CDR3 spans 14 residues. Per the germline V gene, CDR1 is SGHRS and CDR2 is YFSETQ. For the CDR3, the DNA is TGCGCCAGCAGTACAGGGGATGGGGGCACTGAAGCTTTCTTT. This encodes CASSTGDGGTEAFF.

The gene calls are TRBV7-2 and TRBJ2-2; weak D call: TRBD1 (5 bases). The CDR3 spans 16 residues. The V end lost 5 bases, the J end lost 4 bases, and 17 bases lay between the germline ends. The germline gives CDR1 SGHTA, CDR2 FQGNSA. The DNA of the CDR3 is TGTGCCAGCAGCCCACTTAGGACATCGACCACCGGGGAGCTGTTTTTT. Residues: CASSPLRTSTTGELFF.

This chain uses TRBV7-9 with TRBJ2-6, with a possible D match to TRBD2 (5 bases). From germline, CDR1 is SEHNR and CDR2 FQNEAQ (reference sequence). The CDR3 spans 13 residues. V was shortened by 5 bases and J by 6 bases, with 8 bases between the two germline ends. This CDR3 is CASSPSLANVLTF. The CDR3 DNA reads as TGTGCCAGCAGCCCTAGCTTGGCCAACGTCCTGACTTTC.

This clone has more than one count but fewer than ten. The J gene is TRBJ1-2, the V gene TRBV28; D is ambiguous. Trimming pared 5 bases from V and 1 base from J, leaving 11 bases between. From germline, CDR1 is MDHEN and CDR2 SYDVKM. The CDR3 loop spans 14 amino acids. The CDR3 region has the DNA TGTGCCAGCAGTCCTCCAGGCTTTAACTATGGCTACACCTTC. Translating it yields CASSPPGFNYGYTF.

The chain links TRBV16 to TRBJ1-5; perhaps TRBD1 as D (5 bases). The CDR3 extends over 14 amino acids. Germline V gives CDR1 KGHSY, CDR2 FQNENV. Deletions cut 0 bases from V and 3 bases from J, with 6 bases between. The CDR3 coding sequence is TGTGCCAGCAGCCAATCAGGGGTCAATCAGCCCCAGCATTTT. Translation: CASSQSGVNQPQHF.

This clone has just a few counts. For the CDR3, the DNA is TGTGCCAGCAGCCTGTTGAGAACGCAACCCTACGAGCAGTACTTC. It translates to CASSLLRTQPYEQYF. The chain recombines TRBV14 with TRBJ2-7, with D unclear. This CDR3 has 15 amino acids. CDR1 SGHDN and CDR2 FVKESK come from the germline V gene. V was cut by 4 bases and J by 2 bases, with 15 bases left in between.

The chain couples TRBV27 to TRBJ2-1, with 7 positions matching TRBD2. V dropped 3 bases and J dropped 4; count of bases not matched to a gene: 3. This CDR3 has 14 amino acids. From germline, CDR1 is MNHEY and CDR2 SMNVEV (reference sequence). The CDR3 here is CASSFREAYNEQFF. Written as DNA, the CDR3 is TGTGCCAGCAGTTTCCGGGAGGCATACAATGAGCAGTTCTTC.

The chain recombines TRBV5-1 with TRBJ1-5, with D maybe TRBD1 (5 bases). Germline V gene data show CDR1 as SGHRS and CDR2 as YFSETQ. Trimming pared 0 bases from V and 2 bases from J, leaving 9 bases between. There are 15 residues in the CDR3. CDR3 region: CASSLDGTGNQPQHF. In nucleotides, the CDR3 is TGCGCCAGCAGCTTGGATGGGACCGGCAATCAGCCCCAGCATTTT.

The table lists this clone with a few counts. This chain connects TRBV30 to TRBJ1-5, with D hard to call. Germline V gene data show CDR1 as GTSNPN and CDR2 as SVGIG (reference sequence). The CDR3 is 13 residues long. Trimming left V 0 bases short and J 2 bases short, with 5 bases between. CDR3 sequence: CAWSVHGNQPQHF. The CDR3 DNA reads as TGTGCCTGGAGTGTACATGGCAATCAGCCCCAGCATTTT.